Given below is one T cell receptor beta chain in context. Participant-given clinical history determined each cohort assignment. CDR1 and CDR2 (germline): SGHRS, YFSETQ. Trimming took off 4 bases at V and 1 base at J, with 18 bases between the two ends. The CDR3 consists of 17 residues. Authors' analysis steps: Amplification of reference gene primers provided the estimated nucleated cell counts. Assay used: immunoSEQ multiplex PCR; TCRdb lists only in-frame clones, some missing. The D gene and trimming were derived from the DNA, and the V and J assignments and clone size from that table. Of 150,000 to 180,000 clones in the sample, under 90% were seen once. The data originate from a study of blood T cell repertoires in COVID-19. Study at large: Acute and convalescent COVID-19 samples came from the United States, Italy and Spain. T cells, B-cell-depleted T cells, or PBMCs supplied cDNA or gDNA.

The clonotype was recovered from a man over 45 who had recovered from COVID-19. Material: PBMCs or T cells enriched from blood (not recorded which). This sequence joins TRBV5-1 and TRBJ2-1, with D possibly being TRBD1 (6 bases). Here the CDR3 reads CASSPFTRTDSYNEQFF. CDR3 DNA sequence: TGCGCCAGCAGCCCCTTCACTAGGACAGATTCCTACAATGAGCAGTTCTTC.